Listed below are T cell receptor beta chains from one sample, sequenced in a study of low-dose radiotherapy and immunotherapy resistance in tumors. TCRdb reprocessed the reads via MiXCR and lists one record per CDR3 protein. The sample contains tens of thousands of distinct CDR3 sequences, less than 30% of which appear only once. The sequencing here drew on PBMCs, taken after low-dose radiotherapy plus immunotherapy. The source of these receptors is a male donor with prostate cancer. The CDR3 runs from the conserved cysteine through the conserved F or W. D genes are given only for firm matches. Size is omitted from some rows. Given values are once, few, many or a class for expanded clones.

J gene: TRBJ1-5; V gene: TRBV2; clone size: many; D gene: -; CDR3 DNA: TGTGCCAGCAGTGAACAGGGAGTTCCAGGGCAGCCCCAGCATTTT; CDR3 protein: CASSEQGVPGQPQHF
J gene: TRBJ1-5; V gene: TRBV6-2/TRBV6-3; clone size: medium-sized; D gene: -; CDR3 DNA: TGTGCCAGCAGTGAGGCTGGATTATTCAATCAGCCCCAGCATTTT; CDR3 protein: CASSEAGLFNQPQHF
J gene: TRBJ1-4; V gene: TRBV7-9; clone size: -; D gene: TRBD1; CDR3 DNA: TGTGCCAGCAGTCCATCCGGGACAGGGCTTGAAAAACTGTTTTTT; CDR3 protein: CASSPSGTGLEKLFF
J gene: TRBJ2-3; V gene: TRBV27; clone size: many; D gene: -; CDR3 DNA: TGTGCCAGCACCAACACAAAAGGCTCAGATACGCAGTATTTT; CDR3 protein: CASTNTKGSDTQYF
J gene: TRBJ2-1; V gene: TRBV20-1; clone size: many; D gene: TRBD2; CDR3 DNA: TGCAGTGCTAGAACGGGGCTAGCGGCTTCCAATGAGCAGTTCTTC; CDR3 protein: CSARTGLAASNEQFF
J gene: TRBJ1-5; V gene: TRBV19; clone size: many; D gene: -; CDR3 DNA: TGTGCCAGTAGTACTTTCATGGGTCCTCAGCCCCAGCATTTT; CDR3 protein: CASSTFMGPQPQHF
J gene: TRBJ2-3; V gene: TRBV5-1; clone size: -; D gene: -; CDR3 DNA: TGCGCCAGCAGCGGCACGACCGGCACAGATACGCAGTATTTT; CDR3 protein: CASSGTTGTDTQYF
J gene: TRBJ2-1; V gene: TRBV28; clone size: many; D gene: -; CDR3 DNA: TGTGCCAGCAGTTTGGATAGCCTGAGGTTACCGTTCTTC; CDR3 protein: CASSLDSLRLPFF
J gene: TRBJ1-1; V gene: TRBV2; clone size: many; D gene: -; CDR3 DNA: TGTGCCAACCGGGACACCCAGAACACTGAAGCTTTCTTT; CDR3 protein: CANRDTQNTEAFF
J gene: TRBJ2-2; V gene: TRBV2; clone size: many; D gene: TRBD1; CDR3 DNA: TGTGCCAGCAGTGAACAGGACAGGGACACCGGGGAGCTGTTTTTT; CDR3 protein: CASSEQDRDTGELFF
J gene: TRBJ2-1; V gene: TRBV9; clone size: -; D gene: TRBD1; CDR3 DNA: TGTGCCAGCAGCGTCCGAACAGGGGGCAGGTCCTACAATGAGCAGTTCTTC; CDR3 protein: CASSVRTGGRSYNEQFF
J gene: TRBJ2-1; V gene: TRBV12-3/TRBV12-4; clone size: -; D gene: -; CDR3 DNA: TGTGCCAGCAGTTCCCGTGGGTCGAGCTCCTACAATGAGCAGTTCTTC; CDR3 protein: CASSSRGSSSYNEQFF
J gene: TRBJ1-2; V gene: TRBV20-1; clone size: -; D gene: -; CDR3 DNA: TGCAGTGCTAGCGGGGGAACACCTGGGTCTAACTATGGCTACACCTTC; CDR3 protein: CSASGGTPGSNYGYTF
J gene: TRBJ1-5; V gene: TRBV2; clone size: few; D gene: -; CDR3 DNA: TGTGCCAGCAGTGACACGGGGGTCCTCAATCAGCCCCAGCATTTT; CDR3 protein: CASSDTGVLNQPQHF
J gene: TRBJ2-7; V gene: TRBV29-1; clone size: many; D gene: -; CDR3 DNA: TGCAGCGTTGGGATTTGGGGCGAGCAGTACTTC; CDR3 protein: CSVGIWGEQYF
J gene: TRBJ2-1; V gene: TRBV5-1; clone size: many; D gene: TRBD2; CDR3 DNA: TGCGCCAGCAGCTTGGTGTCTAGCGGGAGTGCAAATGAGCAGTTCTTC; CDR3 protein: CASSLVSSGSANEQFF
J gene: TRBJ2-1; V gene: TRBV4-3; clone size: -; D gene: -; CDR3 DNA: TGCGCCAGCAGCCAAGATAGATGGCAGGCCTACAATGAGCAGTTCTTC; CDR3 protein: CASSQDRWQAYNEQFF
J gene: TRBJ2-1; V gene: TRBV6-8; clone size: -; D gene: TRBD2; CDR3 DNA: TGTGCCAGCAGACGTCCCGGGACTAGCGGCAACAATGAGCAGTTCTTC; CDR3 protein: CASRRPGTSGNNEQFF
J gene: TRBJ2-5; V gene: TRBV28; clone size: -; D gene: TRBD2; CDR3 DNA: TGTGCCAGCATCCGACTAGCGGGATGGGAGACCCAGTACTTC; CDR3 protein: CASIRLAGWETQYF
J gene: TRBJ1-2; V gene: TRBV10-2; clone size: many; D gene: -; CDR3 DNA: TGCGCCAGCAGTGCCCGGACTTATGGCTACACCTTC; CDR3 protein: CASSARTYGYTF
J gene: TRBJ2-5; V gene: TRBV14; clone size: many; D gene: TRBD2; CDR3 DNA: TGTGCCAGCAGTGCTAGCGGGAGGCTACAAGAGACCCAGTACTTC; CDR3 protein: CASSASGRLQETQYF
J gene: TRBJ2-1; V gene: TRBV19; clone size: many; D gene: TRBD1; CDR3 DNA: TGTGCCACCCAGGGGGCCGCGGTCCCTTACAATGAGCAGTTCTTC; CDR3 protein: CATQGAAVPYNEQFF
J gene: TRBJ1-2; V gene: TRBV10-3; clone size: few; D gene: TRBD1; CDR3 DNA: TGTGCCATCAGCGGACAGGGAGTAAACTATGGCTACACCTTC; CDR3 protein: CAISGQGVNYGYTF
J gene: TRBJ2-1; V gene: TRBV7-2; clone size: few; D gene: TRBD2; CDR3 DNA: TGTGCCAGCAGCCCAGGGCCGGGGGGTGAGCAGTTCTTC; CDR3 protein: CASSPGPGGEQFF
J gene: TRBJ2-3; V gene: TRBV12-5; clone size: many; D gene: -; CDR3 DNA: TGTGCTAGTGGCTCCGAGGCGAATACGCAGTATTTT; CDR3 protein: CASGSEANTQYF
J gene: TRBJ2-2; V gene: TRBV7-2; clone size: many; D gene: TRBD2; CDR3 DNA: TGTGCCAGCAGCTTCCTAGCGGGATTGCCCCACGGGGAGCTGTTTTTT; CDR3 protein: CASSFLAGLPHGELFF
J gene: TRBJ2-1; V gene: TRBV11-2; clone size: many; D gene: -; CDR3 DNA: -; CDR3 protein: CASSWGTGNGAMTFF
J gene: TRBJ2-3; V gene: TRBV5-1; clone size: few; D gene: -; CDR3 DNA: TGCGCCAGCAGCCCGGGGAAGAACACAGATACGCAGTATTTT; CDR3 protein: CASSPGKNTDTQYF
J gene: TRBJ1-4; V gene: TRBV13; clone size: many; D gene: TRBD1; CDR3 DNA: TGTGCCAGCAGTGAAGAGGAGACAGGGGAAAATGAAAAACTGTTTTTT; CDR3 protein: CASSEEETGENEKLFF
J gene: TRBJ2-1; V gene: TRBV9; clone size: medium-sized; D gene: TRBD1; CDR3 DNA: TGTGCCAGCAGCGCCCAGGGGGCGAGAAATGAGCAGTTCTTC; CDR3 protein: CASSAQGARNEQFF
J gene: TRBJ1-2; V gene: TRBV6-2/TRBV6-3; clone size: -; D gene: TRBD1; CDR3 DNA: TGTGCCAGCAGTCCGTCGGACAGGGATAACTATGGCTACACCTTC; CDR3 protein: CASSPSDRDNYGYTF
J gene: TRBJ1-6; V gene: TRBV6-8; clone size: many; D gene: TRBD1; CDR3 DNA: TGTGCCAGCAGTGAATGGGACAGGAATTCACCCCTCCACTTT; CDR3 protein: CASSEWDRNSPLHF